The 18 T cell receptor beta chains given below trace back to one sample, sequenced in a study of STAT3 mutations in large granular lymphocyte leukemia. Clones were sequenced by immunoSEQ multiplex PCR, and TCRdb holds only the in-frame ones, with some missing. Of more than 9,500 clones listed, about 75% are singletons. Overall study results and limits: Every T-LGLL patient had at least one immunodominant TCRbeta clonotype.

Their antigens are not known. The sequenced sample consisted of peripheral blood mononuclear cells. The receptors were gathered from a man aged 55-75 years with T-cell large granular lymphocyte leukemia. Some clones in this sample may be carry-over from other donors' samples.

The J gene is TRBJ1-5, the V gene TRBV2, with D unresolved. V lost 6 bases and J 2 bases, leaving 17 bases between the germline ends. CDR3 length equals 16 residues. Germline values: CDR1 SNHLY, CDR2 FYNNEI. The CDR3 DNA reads as TGTGCCAGCAGGTCTGCCCTGCTGCTGGGCAATCAGCCCCAGCATTTT. Translation: CASRSALLLGNQPQHF.

V is TRBV27 and J is TRBJ2-7, with TRBD1 matching over 10 bases. The CDR3 spans 13 residues. Germline V lookup: CDR1 MNHEY, CDR2 SMNVEV (reference sequence). With V trimmed by 5 bases and J by 3 bases, 1 base remained unmatched. Here the CDR3 reads CASSGTGVYEQYF. CDR3 DNA: TGTGCCAGCAGTGGGACAGGGGTCTACGAGCAGTACTTC.

The chain has TRBV7-3 and TRBJ2-5; perhaps D is TRBD1 or TRBD2 (5 bases each). The germline V gene encodes CDR1 SGHTA and CDR2 FQGTGA. V lost 5 bases and J 5 bases, leaving 9 bases between the germline ends. The CDR3 totals 12 residues. CDR3 sequence reads: CASSGDGETQYF. CDR3 in DNA: TGTGCCAGCAGCGGGGACGGGGAGACCCAGTACTTC.

This rearrangement joins TRBV9 to TRBJ1-1; no firm D call. CDR3 length equals 13 residues. Germline values: CDR1 SGDLS, CDR2 YYNGEE. Between the trimmed V and J ends, which lost 2 bases and 1 base, there was a span of 6 bases. The CDR3 loop reads CASSVGENTEAFF. CDR3 DNA sequence: TGTGCCAGCAGCGTTGGGGAGAACACTGAAGCTTTCTTT.

The chain combines TRBV4-1 with TRBJ1-2; TRBD1 is a possible D gene (6 bases). CDR3 length: 15 amino acids. The V gene lost 1 base and the J gene lost 7 bases, with 16 bases spanning the gap. CDR1 and CDR2 (germline): MGHRA, YSYEKL. In nucleotides, the CDR3 is TGCGCCAGCAGCCAAGGGACAGTTGGTAGTCGTGGCTACACCTTC. It codes for CASSQGTVGSRGYTF.

V gene TRBV19 combines with J gene TRBJ1-1, with D perhaps matching TRBD1 (5 bases). The V end was cut by 4 bases, the J end by 6 bases, with 15 bases between. CDR3 length: 14 residues. Germline CDR1 LNHDA, CDR2 SQIVND (reference sequence). The CDR3 bases are TGTGCCAGTAGTAAGGGGACGGCTACCCCTGAAGCTTTCTTT. Amino acids: CASSKGTATPEAFF.

The table lists this clone with a few counts. The chain is built from TRBV28 and TRBJ1-5; 8 bases line up with TRBD1. Germline V gene data show CDR1 as MDHEN and CDR2 as SYDVKM. V gave up 5 bases and J gave up 5 bases; unmatched junction bases: 5. The CDR3 spans 14 residues. The CDR3 protein is CASSPGQGDQPQHF. DNA for the CDR3: TGTGCCAGCAGTCCAGGACAGGGCGATCAGCCCCAGCATTTT.

This clone was detected only a few times. The DNA for the CDR3 is TGTGCCAGCAGCTTTAGCCCCACTGAAGCTTTCTTT. It is translated as CASSFSPTEAFF. This chain joins TRBV5-4 and TRBJ1-1; D not certain. The germline gives CDR1 SGHNT, CDR2 YYREEE (reference sequence). Trimming shortened V by 2 bases and J by 4 bases, and 6 bases separated the two germline ends. The CDR3 contains 12 residues.

CDR3 sequence (DNA): TGTGCCAGCAGCGACGAGGGGACCAATCTCAATGAGCAGTTCTTC. Translation gives CASSDEGTNLNEQFF. The chain has TRBV11-2 and TRBJ2-1; D may be TRBD1 or TRBD2 (5 bases each). Trimming stripped 5 bases from V and 6 bases from J, with 17 bases between. The CDR3 has 15 amino acids. Germline V gene lookup returns CDR1 SGHAT and CDR2 FQNNGV. Full variable domain (rest looked up from reference TRBV11-2 and TRBJ2-1): EAGVAQSPRYKIIEKRQSVAFWCNPISGHATLYWYQQILGQGPKLLIQFQNNGVVDDSQLPKDRFSAERLKGVDSTLKIQPAKLEDSAVYLCASSDEGTNLNEQFFGPGTRLTVL.

This clone was counted a few times. CDR3 bases: TGTGCCTGGAGTCGGACAGAAGGGGAGCTGTTTTTT. Its translation is CAWSRTEGELFF. The chain recombines TRBV30 with TRBJ2-2, with D perhaps matching TRBD1 (6 bases). The V end lost 2 bases, the J end lost 8 bases, and 9 bases lay between the germline ends. Germline V lookup: CDR1 GTSNPN, CDR2 SVGIG (reference sequence). This CDR3 is built from 12 residues. Using reference TRBV30 and TRBJ2-2 for the parts outside the CDR3, the full variable domain is SQTIHQWPATLVQPVGSPLSLECTVEGTSNPNLYWYRQAAGRGLQLLFYSVGIGQISSEVPQNLSASRPQDRQFILSSKKLLLSDSGFYLCAWSRTEGELFFGEGSRLTVL.

V is TRBV4-3 and J is TRBJ2-3, with D possibly being TRBD1 (6 bases). The CDR3 has 17 amino acids. The germline V gene has CDR1 LGHNA and CDR2 YSLEER. V was shortened by 2 bases and J by 3 bases, with 18 bases between the two germline ends. The CDR3 DNA sequence: TGCGCCAGCAGCCAACCGAACAGGGTTGGGAGAACAGATACGCAGTATTTT. It is translated as CASSQPNRVGRTDTQYF.

This clone is termed medium-sized. CDR3 DNA: TGTGCCAGCAGCTTGGCAAGCGGGAAGTACTTC. Translated, it gives CASSLASGKYF. This chain links TRBV5-8 with TRBJ2-7, with TRBD2 matching over 7 bases. The trim removed 0 bases at V and 11 bases at J, leaving 2 bases unmatched. The V gene's germline CDR1 is SGHTS and CDR2 YDEGEE. The CDR3 length is 11 residues.

V is TRBV7-9 and J is TRBJ2-1, with 9 bases matching TRBD2. The length of the CDR3 is 15 residues. Trimming at V came to 5 bases and at J to 2 bases, leaving 4 bases not matched to a gene. Per germline, CDR1 SEHNR and CDR2 FQNEAQ (reference sequence). The CDR3 region has the DNA TGTGCCAGCAGCCTCAGCGGGAGGACCTACAATGAGCAGTTCTTC. Its translation is CASSLSGRTYNEQFF.

The rearrangement links TRBV10-3 to TRBJ2-7, with D perhaps TRBD1 (7 bases). The CDR3 totals 12 residues. The ends were cut back, 11 bases at V and 0 bases at J, with 11 bases in the middle. Germline V lookup: CDR1 ENHRY, CDR2 SYGVKD. Here the CDR3 DNA reads TGTGCCGGAGGGGGCAGCTCCTACGAGCAGTACTTC. Encoded protein: CAGGGSSYEQYF.

The sample holds one count of this clone. V gene TRBV18 combines with J gene TRBJ1-4; 10 nucleotides align to TRBD1. V lost 3 bases to trimming and J lost 7 bases; unmatched junction nucleotides: 5. The germline V gene encodes CDR1 KGHSH and CDR2 LQKENI. The CDR3 is 15 amino acids. This CDR3 is CASSPWDRGTEKLFF. CDR3 in DNA: TGTGCCAGCTCACCTTGGGACAGGGGCACTGAAAAACTGTTTTTT.

This clone has just a few counts. CDR3 in amino acids: CASSQLKGAGGNTEAFF. The DNA of the CDR3 is TGTGCCAGCAGCCAACTTAAGGGGGCGGGGGGGAACACTGAAGCTTTCTTT. The rearrangement uses TRBV4-2 and TRBJ1-1, with 7 nucleotides matching TRBD1. V shed 2 bases and J 1 base; nucleotides not matched to a gene: 10. This CDR3 region has 17 residues. CDR1 is LGHNA, CDR2 YNFKEQ, per germline.

The chain is built from TRBV5-4 and TRBJ2-3; 7 positions match TRBD2. This CDR3 region has 15 residues. CDR1 and CDR2 from the germline V gene are SGHNT and YYREEE (reference sequence). V lost 5 bases and J lost 0; bases outside the gene matches: 6. CDR3 DNA: TGTGCCAGCAGTTTCAAGCGGGACAGCACAGATACGCAGTATTTT. It specifies CASSFKRDSTDTQYF. The full variable domain, with the rest looked up from reference TRBV5-4 and TRBJ2-3, is ETGVTQSPTHLIKTRGQQVTLRCSSQSGHNTVSWYQQALGQGPQFIFQYYREEENGRGNFPPRFSGLQFPNYSSELNVNALELDDSALYLCASSFKRDSTDTQYFGPGTRLTVL.

This chain joins TRBV2 and TRBJ2-7, with 9 bases matching TRBD1. The CDR3 consists of 14 residues. Trimming cost V 6 bases and J 2 bases; bases outside gene matches: 5. Germline CDR1 and CDR2: SNHLY and FYNNEI. The CDR3 sequence is CASRLGQGTYEQYF. In nucleotides, the CDR3 is TGTGCCAGCAGATTGGGACAGGGTACCTACGAGCAGTACTTC.